One and the same sample provided the 23 T cell receptor beta chains below, sequenced in a study of cytomegalovirus exposure and HLA in healthy donors. The primer mix had 60 Vbeta and 13 Jbeta primers. Only in-frame clones appear in the TCRdb table, and some are missing; sequencing was by immunoSEQ multiplex PCR. Of 170,000 or so clones in the sample, roughly 84% were seen once. The sequencing sample was made of PBMCs. These receptors originate from a man in his fifties in good health and CMV-seropositive.

The table lists this clone with a few counts. The chain is built from TRBV2 and TRBJ1-1, with 8 nucleotides matching TRBD1. J gave up 1 base and V 8 bases, and 12 bases lay outside the gene matches. CDR1 is SNHLY and CDR2 is FYNNEI in the germline V gene. The CDR3 length is 16 residues. CDR3 DNA: TGTGCCAGCCAACTCCTTCGGACAGGGCAGAACACTGAAGCTTTCTTT. As protein: CASQLLRTGQNTEAFF.

This clone was seen a few times. This chain connects TRBV7-9 to TRBJ2-7; 12 bases map to TRBD2. CDR3 length: 15 amino acids. V shed 1 base and J 4 bases; nucleotides not matched to a gene: 2. Germline-derived CDR1 and CDR2 are SEHNR and FQNEAQ (reference sequence). The CDR3 region is CASSLVLAGGYEQYV. The DNA for the CDR3 is TGTGCCAGCAGCTTAGTCCTAGCGGGAGGGTACGAGCAGTACGTC.

The chain combines TRBV5-6 with TRBJ1-2; D might be TRBD1 (5 bases). The CDR3 contains 16 residues. The germline gives CDR1 SGHDT, CDR2 YYEEEE. Trimming shortened V by 0 bases and J by 2 bases, and 14 bases separated the two germline ends. CDR3 sequence: CASSLARGGRNYGYTF. Here the CDR3 DNA reads TGTGCCAGCAGCTTGGCTAGGGGAGGTCGGAACTATGGCTACACCTTC.

The V and J genes are TRBV6-1 and TRBJ2-3; TRBD1 agrees at 7 bases. The germline V gene encodes CDR1 MNHNS and CDR2 SASEGT. This CDR3 spans 14 amino acids. J gave up 4 bases and V 5 bases, and 6 bases lay outside the gene matches. Here the CDR3 reads CASSQDRRPDTQYF. The CDR3 nucleotides read TGTGCCAGCAGTCAGGACAGGAGACCAGATACGCAGTATTTT.

Only one count was recorded for this clone. The chain couples TRBV15 to TRBJ1-4; no clear D. The CDR3 sequence is 17 residues long. Trimming removed 0 bases from V and 5 bases from J, with 16 bases in between. CDR1 and CDR2 (germline): LNHNV, YYDKDF (reference sequence). CDR3 sequence (DNA): TGTGCCACCAGCAGAGATCATAGGAGGACTCCAAATGAAAAACTGTTTTTT. Amino acids: CATSRDHRRTPNEKLFF.

This chain connects TRBV27 to TRBJ1-2, with D hard to call. V shed 3 bases and J shed 4 bases, with 12 bases lying between them. Germline V CDR1 and CDR2: MNHEY, SMNVEV (reference sequence). This CDR3 spans 14 amino acids. CDR3 nucleotide sequence: TGTGCCAGCAGTTTTTCAGGTGCAGGCTATGGCTACACCTTC. Translating gives CASSFSGAGYGYTF.

The chain couples TRBV4-1 to TRBJ2-7; D not certain. CDR1 is MGHRA and CDR2 is YSYEKL in the germline V gene. The ends were cut back, 0 bases at V and 2 bases at J, with 8 bases in the middle. This CDR3 comprises 14 residues. The CDR3 DNA follows: TGCGCCAGCAGCCAAGAAGGAGCTACCTACGAGCAGTACTTC. It translates to CASSQEGATYEQYF.

The gene calls are TRBV4-1 and TRBJ2-1; D is ambiguous. Germline lookup yields CDR1 MGHRA and CDR2 YSYEKL. The V end was cut by 1 base, the J end by 4 bases, with 11 bases between. The CDR3 has 15 amino acids. The CDR3 spells CASSQGEAQYNEQFF. Here the CDR3 DNA reads TGCGCCAGCAGCCAAGGAGAGGCCCAATACAATGAGCAGTTCTTC.

The rearrangement links TRBV5-6 to TRBJ2-3; TRBD2 matches 11 bases. Germline loops: CDR1 SGHDT, CDR2 YYEEEE. The junction had 9 bases not matched to a gene; V was cut back by 5 bases and J by 7 bases. There are 15 residues in the CDR3. CDR3 in amino acids: CASSSTSGNEYTQYF. The CDR3 DNA reads as TGTGCCAGCAGTTCGACTAGCGGGAATGAATATACGCAGTATTTT.

V and J are TRBV25-1 and TRBJ1-4; TRBD1 matches 9 bases. The V and J ends lost 1 base and 8 bases, in that order; junction bases with no gene match: 5. The CDR3 runs 15 residues. The germline CDR1 and CDR2 sequences are MGHDK and SYGVNS. CDR3 sequence reads: CASSELDRGGEKLFF. The CDR3 nucleotides read TGTGCCAGCAGTGAATTGGACAGGGGAGGCGAAAAACTGTTTTTT. Complete variable domain (other parts from reference TRBV25-1 and TRBJ1-4): EADIYQTPRYLVIGTGKKITLECSQTMGHDKMYWYQQDPGMELHLIHYSYGVNSTEKGDLSSESTVSRIRTEHFPLTLESARPSHTSQYLCASSELDRGGEKLFFGSGTQLSVL.

Worth noting for this clone: A read error may account for a junction end that differs from germline. The chain recombines TRBV6-1 with TRBJ1-1; D remains unclear. The CDR3 covers 16 residues. Germline V gives CDR1 MNHNS, CDR2 SASEGT. The CDR3 is CAGSEAFRKENTEAFF. CDR3 DNA sequence: TGTGCCGGCAGTGAAGCGTTCAGGAAAGAGAACACTGAAGCTTTCTTT.

The CDR3 loop reads CASSQGPLAGHNEQFF. In nucleotides, the CDR3 is TGCGCCAGCAGCCAAGGACCACTAGCGGGACACAATGAGCAGTTCTTC. V usage is TRBV4-1 and J usage is TRBJ2-1, with TRBD2 matching 10 bases. Germline V gives CDR1 MGHRA, CDR2 YSYEKL. V lost 1 base and J lost 5; bases outside the gene matches: 5. This CDR3 spans 16 amino acids.

This rearrangement joins TRBV7-9 to TRBJ2-7; possibly TRBD2 for D (6 bases). The germline V gene has CDR1 SEHNR and CDR2 FQNEAQ (reference sequence). The CDR3 is 12 amino acids. Trimming shortened V by 4 bases and J by 6 bases, and 10 bases separated the two germline ends. This CDR3 is CASSSTSSEQYV. The CDR3 region has the DNA TGTGCCAGCAGCTCTACTAGCTCCGAGCAGTACGTC.

The chain combines TRBV4-2 with TRBJ1-2; maybe TRBD1 (5 bases). The CDR3 contains 15 residues. From germline, CDR1 is LGHNA and CDR2 YNFKEQ. Between the trimmed V and J ends, which lost 0 bases and 3 bases, there was a span of 11 bases. As DNA, the CDR3 is TGTGCCAGCAGCCAAGATGGTGGGGCGGACTATGGCTACACCTTC. It translates to CASSQDGGADYGYTF.

Comment on this clone: The junction and the germline gene differ at one end; a read error may be behind it. The gene calls are TRBV7-9 and TRBJ2-7; no firm D call. This CDR3 comprises 12 residues. Germline V gene data show CDR1 as SEHNR and CDR2 as FQNEAQ (reference sequence). This CDR3 reads CSSSLPSYEQYF. DNA for the CDR3: TGTTCCAGCAGCTTACCCAGCTACGAGCAGTACTTC.

As to this clone: At one boundary the junction diverges from the germline segment, which might be a read error. The V and J genes are TRBV19 and TRBJ1-5, with D possibly matching TRBD1 (5 bases). CDR1 is LNHDA, CDR2 SQIVND, per germline (reference sequence). This CDR3 is built from 12 residues. CDR3 in DNA: TGTGCCACTAGTTGGGGGGTTCAGCCCCAGCATTTT. Translated: CATSWGVQPQHF.

The chain is built from TRBV19 and TRBJ2-7; 7 bases line up with TRBD1. CDR3 size: 13 residues. V trimming: 6 bases; J trimming: 3 bases; junction bases outside the gene matches: 5. Germline-derived CDR1 and CDR2 are LNHDA and SQIVND (reference sequence). The CDR3 coding sequence is TGTGCCAGTAGCCGGGACAGCCTCTACGAGCAGTACTTC. As protein: CASSRDSLYEQYF.

The chain uses TRBV5-6 and TRBJ2-3; 8 bases line up with TRBD2. Germline V gene data show CDR1 as SGHDT and CDR2 as YYEEEE. V lost 1 base to trimming and J lost 2 bases; unmatched junction nucleotides: 9. The CDR3 totals 17 residues. This CDR3 reads CASSLRAREGITDTQYF. CDR3 bases: TGTGCCAGCAGCTTGAGGGCCCGGGAGGGTATCACAGATACGCAGTATTTT.

This chain connects TRBV7-2 to TRBJ1-2; D ambiguous. The CDR3 contains 15 residues. Trimming pared 4 bases from V and 8 bases from J, leaving 20 bases between. Germline values: CDR1 SGHTA, CDR2 FQGNSA. DNA of the CDR3: TGTGCCAGCAGCTCCGCCCTAGGAGGACGTGAGGGCTACACCTTC. As protein: CASSSALGGREGYTF. Based on the CDR3 plus reference TRBV7-2 and TRBJ1-2, the full variable domain is GAGVSQSPSNKVTEKGKDVELRCDPISGHTALYWYRQSLGQGLEFLIYFQGNSAPDKSGLPSDRFSAERTGGSVSTLTIQRTQQEDSAVYLCASSSALGGREGYTFGSGTRLTVV.

The chain uses TRBV11-2 and TRBJ1-4; no clear D gene. The V gene's germline CDR1 is SGHAT and CDR2 FQNNGV. V was shortened by 4 bases and J by 3 bases, with 15 bases between the two germline ends. The CDR3 sequence is 16 residues long. The CDR3 bases are TGTGCCAGCAGCTCAGGCAGAACTTTAGCTAATGAAAAACTGTTTTTT. Amino acids: CASSSGRTLANEKLFF.

The DNA for the CDR3 is TGTGCCAGCTCACCACTGCAGGGGGCTCTGGACGGCTACACCTTC. Its translation is CASSPLQGALDGYTF. The rearrangement uses TRBV18 and TRBJ1-2; 8 nucleotides match TRBD1. The J segment lost 8 bases and the V segment lost 1 base, leaving 9 bases of the junction unmatched. Germline V gives CDR1 KGHSH, CDR2 LQKENI. The CDR3 is 15 amino acids. The entire variable domain, with the rest obtained from reference TRBV18 and TRBJ1-2, is as follows: NAGVMQNPRHLVRRRGQEARLRCSPMKGHSHVYWYRQLPEEGLKFMVYLQKENIIDESGMPKERFSAEFPKEGPSILRIQQVVRGDSAAYFCASSPLQGALDGYTFGSGTRLTVV.

V gene TRBV19 combines with J gene TRBJ1-4; no clear D. This CDR3 comprises 14 residues. The germline V and J ends were trimmed by 5 bases and 4 bases, with 11 bases remaining between them. CDR1 and CDR2 from the germline V gene are LNHDA and SQIVND (reference sequence). CDR3 DNA sequence: TGTGCCAGTAGTCCCCCTCCCTTTAATGAAAAACTGTTTTTT. Translation gives CASSPPPFNEKLFF. The complete variable domain, with remaining parts taken from reference TRBV19 and TRBJ1-4, reads DGGITQSPKYLFRKEGQNVTLSCEQNLNHDAMYWYRQDPGQGLRLIYYSQIVNDFQKGDIAEGYSVSREKKESFPLTVTSAQKNPTAFYLCASSPPPFNEKLFFGSGTQLSVL.

The chain links TRBV19 to TRBJ2-5; 12 bases match TRBD1. Trimming removed 6 bases from V and 4 bases from J; junction bases left unmatched: 9. The CDR3 is 16 amino acids. From germline, CDR1 is LNHDA and CDR2 SQIVND (reference sequence). The CDR3 DNA is TGTGCCAGTAGCGTGGGGACAGGGGGCATTTTAGAGACCCAGTACTTC. It yields the protein CASSVGTGGILETQYF.